The sequence of this TCR beta chain was determined in a study of molecular identifiers for immune sequencing clone quantification. In this sample, this clonotype turned up a few times. Previously described methods and listed TCR primers produced bulk TCR libraries. TCRdb reprocessed the PCR reads via MiXCR and lists one record per CDR3 protein. The sample has under 650,000 distinct CDR3 sequences; roughly 21% are singletons. Deletions cut 2 bases from V and 2 bases from J, with 10 bases between. Germline CDR1 MDHEN, CDR2 SYDVKM. CDR3 length equals 15 residues. Sequences were obtained from naive CD8+ T cells from blood, with Jurkat cell RNA spiked in. Subset indicated: FACS-sorted CD8+CD4-CCR7+CD45RA+ naive T cells. The TCR comes from a human donor in good health. Some libraries in this study had Jurkat cell RNA spiked in. V is TRBV28 and J is TRBJ2-1, with D unclear. CDR3 DNA: TGTGCCAGCAGTTTAGACGAGGCGCCCTACAATGAGCAGTTCTTC. It is translated as CASSLDEAPYNEQFF.